The clone carrying this T cell receptor (beta chain) has more than one count but fewer than ten. What it binds is unknown. Germline V lookup: CDR1 LGHDT, CDR2 YNNKEL (reference sequence). V was clipped by 1 base and J by 11 bases, with 14 bases between them. This CDR3 comprises 14 residues. This sample stems from a study of identical twins. Study-wide results and caveats: Because invariant MAIT and iNKT cells could be present, zero-insertion analyses could be partly confounded. Carriage of fewer insertions was seen in abundant cord blood beta clonotypes, whereas memory repertoires showed none.

Template switching introduced a universal primer site, and the cDNA bore unique molecular identifiers. TCRdb ran MiXCR on the 5' RACE reads and lists one entry per CDR3 protein. The sample consists of a few hundred thousand distinct CDR3 sequences, more than 9% of them appearing once. The same data also contributed to another study, on yellow fever vaccine responses in identical twins.

This clonotype originated in a woman younger than 30 in good health. The gene calls are TRBV3-1 and TRBJ2-2; D gene unclear. The sample was PBMCs. The CDR3 sequence is CASSQGGTNGELFF. For the CDR3, the DNA is TGTGCCAGCAGCCAAGGTGGAACCAACGGCGAGCTGTTTTTT.